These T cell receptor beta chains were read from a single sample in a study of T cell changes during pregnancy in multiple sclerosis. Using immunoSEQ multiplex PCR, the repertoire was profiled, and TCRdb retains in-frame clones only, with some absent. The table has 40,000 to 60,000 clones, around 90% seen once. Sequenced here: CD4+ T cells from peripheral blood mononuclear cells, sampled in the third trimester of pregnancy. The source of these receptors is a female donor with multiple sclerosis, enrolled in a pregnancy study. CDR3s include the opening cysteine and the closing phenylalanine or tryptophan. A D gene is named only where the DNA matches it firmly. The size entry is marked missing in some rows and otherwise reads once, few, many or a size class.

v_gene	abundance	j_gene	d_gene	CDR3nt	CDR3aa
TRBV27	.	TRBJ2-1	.	TGTGCCAGCACCGCCCTGGCAGGGGATATCTGGGGTGAGCAGTTCTTC	CASTALAGDIWGEQFF
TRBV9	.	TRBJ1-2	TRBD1	TGTGCCAGCAGCGTTAGCACAGGGGTGCGTGGTGGCTACACCTTC	CASSVSTGVRGGYTF
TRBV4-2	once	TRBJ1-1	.	TGTGCCAGCAGCCAAGTCGGGGTGAACACTGAAGCTTTCTTT	CASSQVGVNTEAFF
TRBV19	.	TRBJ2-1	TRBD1	TGTGCCAGTAGTCACACGGGACAGGGGTTCCTCATTCCCAATGAGCAGTTCTTC	CASSHTGQGFLIPNEQFF
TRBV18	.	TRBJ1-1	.	TGTGCCAGCTCACCACAAGCTACAGAGAACACTGAAGCTTTCTTT	CASSPQATENTEAFF
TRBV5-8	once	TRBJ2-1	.	TGTGCCAGCACCCGATTACAGGGATCCTCGGATGAGCAGTTCTTC	CASTRLQGSSDEQFF
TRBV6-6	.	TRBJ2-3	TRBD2	TGTGCCAGCAGTTACACCCGGGGGGGTGATACGCAGTATTTT	CASSYTRGGDTQYF
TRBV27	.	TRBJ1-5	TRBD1	TGTGCCAGCAGATCGGACAGGGCGCGGGATCAGCCCCAGCATTTT	CASRSDRARDQPQHF
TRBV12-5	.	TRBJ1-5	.	TGTGCTAGTGGTTACGGGTTAGGTCAGCCCCAGCATTTT	CASGYGLGQPQHF
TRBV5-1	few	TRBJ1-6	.	TGCGCCAGCAGGACGGAGAGCTCCTATAATTCACCCCTCCACTTT	CASRTESSYNSPLHF
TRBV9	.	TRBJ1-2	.	TGTGCCAGCAGCGTAGGCGAGGGCAACTATGGCTACACCTTC	CASSVGEGNYGYTF